The rows below give T cell receptor beta chains drawn from one sample of a study of regulatory T cells in long-lasting Graves disease. One entry per CDR3 protein, called by TCRdb with MiXCR from the multiplex PCR reads. The top ten clones hold roughly an eighth of a sample with 400,000 to 500,000 distinct CDR3 sequences, around 20% of them seen once. Sequencing was performed on peripheral blood mononuclear cells (PBMCs), taken when the disease was refractory, from a patient treated with antithyroid drugs. The receptor source for this set is a female donor with Graves disease. Both conserved end residues are part of each CDR3. Each record gives: J gene, CDR3 length, D gene, clone size, V gene, CDR3 DNA, CDR3 protein. The D gene is left open where the match is weak. Size values are once, few and many counts, or a class for expanded clones, and some rows have none.

TRBJ2-3 14 TRBD2 - TRBV6-4 TGTGCCAGCAGTATAGCGGGGAGCACAGATACGCAGTATTTT CASSIAGSTDTQYF
TRBJ2-7 15 TRBD2 - TRBV19 TGTGCCAGTAGTATGGGCCTAGCGGGTTACTACGAGCAATACTTC CASSMGLAGYYEQYF
TRBJ1-1 14 TRBD1 many TRBV10-3 TGTGCCATCACCGGGACAGGGGGCAGCACTGAAGCTTTCTTT CAITGTGGSTEAFF
TRBJ1-5 17 TRBD1 - TRBV6-1 TGTGCCAGCAGTGAACCCGGGACAGGGGTTCGCAATCAGCCCCAGCATTTT CASSEPGTGVRNQPQHF
TRBJ1-5 14 TRBD1 many TRBV5-1 TGTGCCAGCAGCGTAGGACAGGGCAATCAGCCCCAGCATTTT CASSVGQGNQPQHF
TRBJ2-1 15 TRBD2 few TRBV3-1 TGTGCCAGCAGCCAAGGGAGCGGGAGGAACAATGAGCAGTTCTTC CASSQGSGRNNEQFF
TRBJ2-7 17 - - TRBV4-2 TGTGCCAGCAGCCGGGAGGAGGGGGGCGACGCTTCGTACGAGCAGTACTTC CASSREEGGDASYEQYF
TRBJ2-5 19 TRBD2 - TRBV24-1 TGTGCCACCAGTGCTTCTGGAGGCCGGCCTAGCGGAACCCAAGAGACCCAGTACTTC CATSASGGRPSGTQETQYF
TRBJ2-7 15 - - TRBV7-9 TGTGCCAGCAGCCAACAGGGTCGGGTCTCGGACGAGCAGTACTTC CASSQQGRVSDEQYF
TRBJ1-5 13 - many TRBV2 TGTGCCAGCAGGCGGGTATTCAATCAGCCCCAGCATTTT CASRRVFNQPQHF
TRBJ2-5 14 TRBD1 many TRBV7-9 TGTGCCAGCAGCTTCTCGGGACAGAAAGAGACCCAGTACTTC CASSFSGQKETQYF
TRBJ2-2 15 TRBD2 - TRBV29-1 TGCAGCGTTCGCCGGGGAGGGCCGAACACCGGGGAGCTGTTTTTT CSVRRGGPNTGELFF
TRBJ1-4 14 TRBD1 - TRBV19 TGTGCCAGTAGTAGCGGACAGGGATATTCGGAACTGTTTTTT CASSSGQGYSELFF
TRBJ2-3 13 - - TRBV28 TGTGCCAGCAATTGGGGTAGCACAGATACGCAGTATTTT CASNWGSTDTQYF
TRBJ1-1 15 - many TRBV5-1 TGCGCCAGCAGCTTGAGGGCCACGGGGAACACTGAAGCTTTCTTT CASSLRATGNTEAFF
TRBJ1-1 14 - many TRBV20-1 TGCAGTGGCCAGGACAGATTCATGAACACTGAAGCTTTCTTT CSGQDRFMNTEAFF
TRBJ2-7 14 - few TRBV5-6 TGTGCCAGCAGCTCGGGTACCTTACAACGGGAGCAGTACTTC CASSSGTLQREQYF
TRBJ2-5 15 - many TRBV11-2 TGTGCCAGCAGCCCTAAACCGGGGAGCACAGAGACCCAGTACTTC CASSPKPGSTETQYF
TRBJ2-7 13 - many TRBV28 TGTGCCAGCAGCGGGACGACTCGCTACGAGCAGTACTTC CASSGTTRYEQYF
TRBJ1-1 16 TRBD1 many TRBV6-1 TGTGCCAGCAGTGTACATCTCAACAGGGGTTACACTGAAGCTTTCTTT CASSVHLNRGYTEAFF
TRBJ2-1 13 TRBD2 - TRBV6-1 TGTGCCAGCAGCCCAAGCCGGCGGGAGGGGCAGTTCTTC CASSPSRREGQFF
TRBJ1-1 12 - many TRBV15 TGTGCCACCAGCAGAGAAGGTGCTGAAGCTTTCTTT CATSREGAEAFF
TRBJ2-3 13 - once TRBV7-8 TGTGCCAGCAGCTTATTTAGCACAGATACGCAGTATTTT CASSLFSTDTQYF
TRBJ1-2 13 TRBD1 - TRBV14 TGTGCCAGCAGCCGGACAGGGGTCTATGGCTACACCTTC CASSRTGVYGYTF
TRBJ1-5 13 - many TRBV12-3/TRBV12-4 TGTGCCAGCACCCGACAGAACAATCAGCCCCAGCATTTT CASTRQNNQPQHF